One sample yielded the 10 T cell receptor beta chains listed below, sequenced in a study of spatial heterogeneity in lung cancer. TCRdb ran MiXCR on the 5' RACE reads and lists one entry per CDR3 protein. The table lists 8,800 or so distinct CDR3 sequences, roughly 4% of them singletons, with around a sixth in the top ten. Time point specified: blood taken at disease recurrence. The input material, whole RNA from tumor, nontumor lung or frozen PBMC, was sequenced unsorted. The specimen was PBMCs, collected at recurrence. These receptors originate from a female donor with early-stage non-small cell lung cancer.

This clonotype counts as medium-sized. Since it is a stray read in a library aimed at alpha chains, this beta chain has a size that is not meaningful. The J gene is TRBJ2-5, the V gene TRBV29-1; D gene unclear. Trimming left V 3 bases short and J 2 bases short, with 16 bases between. Germline V gene lookup returns CDR1 SQVTM and CDR2 ANQGSEA. The CDR3 spans 15 residues. The CDR3 coding sequence is TGCAGCGTTGATAAGGCAGCGTCCCGACAAGAGACCCAGTACTTC. Protein sequence: CSVDKAASRQETQYF.

This clonotype was found many times. The library was prepared for alpha chains; this beta chain is a stray read, so its frequency means little. J is TRBJ2-7 and V is TRBV20-1, with 8 bases that match TRBD1. This CDR3 has 11 amino acids. V was clipped by 6 bases and J by 12 bases; unmatched bases: 10. The germline CDR1 and CDR2 sequences are DFQATT and SNEGSKA (reference sequence). The CDR3 is CSALDRDNLYF. The CDR3 DNA reads as TGCAGTGCCCTGGACAGGGATAATCTGTACTTC.

Only a few counts were recorded for this clonotype. This beta chain represents an off-target read in a library built for alpha chains; its size is of limited meaning. The chain uses TRBV7-9 and TRBJ2-3; either TRBD1 or TRBD2 may supply D (6 bases each). CDR3 size: 16 residues. Germline V gene data show CDR1 as SEHNR and CDR2 as FQNEAQ (reference sequence). Trimming cost V 2 bases and J 7 bases, with 19 bases left between them. The CDR3 DNA reads TGTGCCAGCAGCTTATGGGGTGTCCGGGGGCAGCATACGCAGTATTTT. It is translated as CASSLWGVRGQHTQYF.

This clonotype was recorded at least ten times. This beta chain came through as a stray read in a library set up for alpha chains, and its size says little. This rearrangement joins TRBV25-1 to TRBJ2-1, with D possibly TRBD1 on 5 matching bases. Germline lookup yields CDR1 MGHDK and CDR2 SYGVNS. V gave up 3 bases and J gave up 8 bases, with 8 bases separating them. This CDR3 comprises 12 residues. The CDR3 here is CASSEVRDEQFF. CDR3 nucleotides: TGTGCCAGCAGTGAGGTCAGGGATGAGCAGTTCTTC.

By share of the sample, this clonotype is medium-sized. This beta chain is an unintended read in a library built for alpha chains; its size means little. This chain connects TRBV12-3 or TRBV12-4 to TRBJ2-4; possible D gene TRBD1, 5 bases. The CDR3 is made up of 12 amino acids. Trimming removed 8 bases at V and 4 bases at J, with 9 bases between. The CDR3: CASAQGKNIQYF. CDR3 coding DNA: TGTGCCAGCGCGCAGGGAAAAAACATTCAGTACTTC.

This clonotype has a count of ten or more. Found in a library prepared for alpha chains, this beta chain is an off-target read, and its abundance has little meaning. The genes are TRBV20-1 and TRBJ2-3; no clear D gene. The V and J ends lost 5 bases and 2 bases respectively, with 14 bases between them. The CDR3 runs 14 residues. CDR1 DFQATT and CDR2 SNEGSKA come from the germline V gene (reference sequence). The CDR3 DNA follows: TGCAGTGCTTTAGAAGGTGGCTCCACAGATACGCAGTATTTT. Translated: CSALEGGSTDTQYF.

In its sample, this clonotype is medium-sized. Found in a library prepared for alpha chains, this beta chain is an off-target read, and its abundance has little meaning. CDR3: CASSPPRGVYGYTF. The DNA of the CDR3 is TGCGCCAGCAGCCCGCCGCGGGGGGTCTATGGCTACACCTTC. The rearrangement uses TRBV4-1 and TRBJ1-2, with D perhaps matching TRBD1 (5 bases). The CDR3 length is 14 residues. Trimming removed 4 bases at V and 4 bases at J, with 13 bases between. CDR1 and CDR2 from the germline V gene are MGHRA and YSYEKL.

This clonotype was detected ten times or more. This beta chain was picked up by a library intended for alpha chains and is off target, so its count carries little meaning. The chain joins TRBV5-1 to TRBJ2-5; TRBD1 matches at 9 bases. The CDR3 is 14 residues long. The germline V gene has CDR1 SGHRS and CDR2 YFSETQ. The trim removed 3 bases at V and 3 bases at J, leaving 3 bases unmatched. CDR3 nucleotide sequence: TGCGCCAGCAGCTGGACAGGGGATGAAGAGACCCAGTACTTC. It yields the protein CASSWTGDEETQYF.

This clonotype was counted ten times or more. The library was designed around alpha chains, so this beta chain is a stray read whose abundance carries little weight. The V and J genes are TRBV29-1 and TRBJ1-2; 8 nucleotides agree with TRBD1. The germline V gene has CDR1 SQVTM and CDR2 ANQGSEA. CDR3 length: 14 amino acids. J gave up 7 bases and V 6 bases, and 13 bases lay outside the gene matches. The CDR3 loop is CSVDPNTGGIGYTF. The CDR3, as DNA: TGCAGCGTCGACCCCAATACAGGGGGAATTGGCTACACCTTC.

In this sample, this clonotype turned up many times. This beta chain is an unintended read in a library built for alpha chains; its size means little. The chain employs TRBV29-1 and TRBJ2-7, with D perhaps matching TRBD1 (7 bases). With 3 bases removed from V and 2 bases from J, the gap between germline ends came to 11 bases. This CDR3 has 13 amino acids. CDR1 is SQVTM, CDR2 ANQGSEA, per germline. The CDR3 is CSVEPGGTYEQYF. In DNA form, the CDR3 reads TGCAGCGTTGAGCCAGGGGGGACCTACGAGCAGTACTTC.